This T cell receptor (beta chain) was captured in a study of blood T cell repertoires in COVID-19. Study at large: Samples of COVID-19 (acute and convalescent) were obtained from the United States, Italy and Spain.

TCRdb keeps only in-frame clones here, not all; method: immunoSEQ multiplex PCR. Seen here are over 85,000 clones, under 85% observed once, and the top ten hold under 15%. V shed 0 bases and J shed 1 base, with 7 bases lying between them. CDR3 size: 15 residues. Germline-derived CDR1 and CDR2 are LGHNA and YNFKEQ. The gene calls are TRBV4-2 and TRBJ2-1; D is perhaps TRBD2 (5 bases). The receptor was isolated from a human donor in a cohort sampled during active COVID-19. Source material: peripheral blood. The CDR3 region is CASSQDGGSYNEQFF. The CDR3, as DNA: TGTGCCAGCAGCCAAGACGGCGGGTCCTACAATGAGCAGTTCTTC.